The 28 T cell receptor beta chains presented below share a single source sample, sequenced in a study of control samples from healthy donors and cancer patients. Libraries were prepared by immunoSEQ multiplex PCR; TCRdb keeps only in-frame clonotypes and omits some of them. This table holds tens of thousands of clones, around 94% found once. Sequencing was performed on blood. Every receptor here comes from a man between 60 and 75 years old in good health.

The chain links TRBV7-6 to TRBJ2-2, with 7 nucleotides matching TRBD2. J was trimmed by 1 base and V by 6 bases; bases with no gene match: 8. Germline values: CDR1 SGHVS, CDR2 FNYEAQ. CDR3 length: 16 amino acids. This CDR3 is CASREFGGVNTGELFF. DNA for the CDR3: TGTGCCAGCAGAGAGTTTGGGGGGGTGAACACCGGGGAGCTGTTTTTT.

The sample holds one count of this clone. This rearrangement joins TRBV3-1 (or the pseudogene TRBV3-2) to TRBJ1-1; D remains unclear. Per the germline V gene, CDR1 is LGHDT and CDR2 is YNNKEL (reference sequence). The CDR3 loop spans 12 amino acids. The V and J ends lost 2 bases and 5 bases respectively, with 6 bases between them. The CDR3 DNA sequence: TGTGCCAGCAGCCAACATAGTACTGAAGCTTTCTTT. Its translation: CASSQHSTEAFF.

This clone was counted once. The V call is TRBV10-3, the J call TRBJ2-1; D gene unclear. Trimming took 8 bases from V and 5 from J, leaving 10 bases between them. CDR1 is ENHRY, CDR2 SYGVKD, per germline. The CDR3 runs to 12 residues. CDR3 loop: CAIWAANNEQFF. As DNA, the CDR3 is TGTGCCATCTGGGCAGCGAACAATGAGCAGTTCTTC.

The V and J genes are TRBV9 and TRBJ2-3; possible D gene TRBD2, 6 bases. Germline CDR1 reads SGDLS; CDR2 reads YYNGEE. This CDR3 is built from 16 residues. The V end was cut by 0 bases, the J end by 6 bases, with 17 bases between. CDR3 protein: CASSVAARSGGDTQYF. The CDR3 DNA reads TGTGCCAGCAGCGTAGCTGCGAGGAGCGGAGGGGATACGCAGTATTTT.

The rearrangement joins TRBV10-3 to TRBJ2-1; 7 bases are a match to TRBD1. There are 14 residues in the CDR3. With V trimmed by 9 bases and J by 3 bases, 8 bases remained unmatched. CDR1 and CDR2 from the germline V gene are ENHRY and SYGVKD. The DNA of the CDR3 is TGTGCCATGGCCGGGACAGAAGACTACAATGAGCAGTTCTTC. Residues: CAMAGTEDYNEQFF.

The V call is TRBV9, the J call TRBJ2-5; D not certain. Germline values: CDR1 SGDLS, CDR2 YYNGEE. Trimming took off 0 bases at V and 5 bases at J, with 11 bases between the two ends. The CDR3 spans 14 residues. CDR3 coding DNA: TGTGCCAGCAGCGTAGAAATGGGATGGGAGACCCAGTACTTC. Its translation is CASSVEMGWETQYF.

The chain links TRBV11-3 to TRBJ2-2; D gene uncertain. This CDR3 contains 16 residues. Trimming stripped 2 bases from V and 0 bases from J, with 10 bases between. Germline CDR1 is SGHNT and CDR2 is YENEEA. CDR3 in amino acids: CASSLTFGANTGELFF. In DNA form, the CDR3 reads TGTGCCAGCAGCTTAACCTTTGGGGCGAACACCGGGGAGCTGTTTTTT.

The V and J genes are TRBV2 and TRBJ2-5; D perhaps matches TRBD2 (6 bases). The V gene's germline CDR1 is SNHLY and CDR2 FYNNEI. The CDR3 length is 14 residues. Trimming removed 5 bases at V and 5 bases at J, with 15 bases between. CDR3: CASSWRGNGETQYF. The CDR3, as DNA: TGTGCCAGCAGTTGGCGGGGAAACGGGGAGACCCAGTACTTC.

The chain is built from TRBV3-1 (or the pseudogene TRBV3-2) and TRBJ1-4, with 10 positions matching TRBD1. V lost 3 bases, J lost 0 bases, and 4 bases stayed unmatched. CDR3 length: 17 residues. CDR1 and CDR2 (germline): LGHDT, YNNKEL (reference sequence). CDR3 amino acids: CASSQDRGTSTNEKLFF. CDR3 in DNA: TGTGCCAGCAGCCAGGACAGGGGGACCTCAACTAATGAAAAACTGTTTTTT.

The J gene is TRBJ2-5, the V gene TRBV19, with 12 bases matching TRBD2. This CDR3 has 13 residues. V lost 5 bases to trimming and J lost 9 bases; unmatched junction nucleotides: 4. CDR1 is LNHDA and CDR2 is SQIVND in the germline V gene (reference sequence). The CDR3 sequence is CASSQTSGRAQYF. The CDR3 DNA follows: TGTGCCAGTAGTCAGACTAGCGGGAGAGCCCAGTACTTC.

CDR3 protein: CAWDSRLDRGREQYF. The CDR3 DNA reads as TGTGCCTGGGACAGCCGTTTGGACAGGGGGCGTGAGCAGTACTTC. The V gene is TRBV30, the J gene TRBJ2-7; TRBD1 aligns across 11 bases. V lost 5 bases, J lost 7 bases, and 13 bases stayed unmatched. The CDR3 length is 15 residues. Germline-derived CDR1 and CDR2 are GTSNPN and SVGIG (reference sequence).

The J gene is TRBJ1-4, the V gene TRBV12-3 or TRBV12-4; D unresolved. Trimming cost V 6 bases and J 9 bases, with 14 bases left between them. The CDR3 extends over 13 amino acids. The CDR3 coding sequence is TGTGCCAGCAGAGTAACTGGGGAGCAAAAACTGTTTTTT. This encodes CASRVTGEQKLFF.

The chain combines TRBV6-5 with TRBJ1-1; 10 bases are a match to TRBD1. Losses at the gene ends were 6 bases for V and 1 base for J; bases not matched to a gene: 5. CDR1 is MNHEY and CDR2 is SVGAGI in the germline V gene. The CDR3 has 15 amino acids. The CDR3 DNA is TGTGCCAGCAGGACGACAGGGGGCTGGAACACTGAAGCTTTCTTT. This sequence encodes CASRTTGGWNTEAFF.

The V call is TRBV19, the J call TRBJ1-5; D is unclear. Trimming stripped 3 bases from V and 3 bases from J, with 9 bases between. Looked up from germline, CDR1 is LNHDA and CDR2 is SQIVND (reference sequence). CDR3 length: 14 amino acids. The CDR3 loop reads CASSILGPNQPQHF. Written as DNA, the CDR3 is TGTGCCAGTAGTATTTTGGGCCCCAATCAGCCCCAGCATTTT.

This chain joins TRBV27 and TRBJ1-1; unclear D gene. Germline V gene data show CDR1 as MNHEY and CDR2 as SMNVEV (reference sequence). Trimming cost V 5 bases and J 3 bases, with 13 bases left between them. The CDR3 sequence is 14 residues long. The CDR3 DNA reads as TGTGCCAGCAGTCCCGCGGCGGATCACACTGAAGCTTTCTTT. It encodes CASSPAADHTEAFF.

The gene calls are TRBV6-6 and TRBJ1-2; D is undetermined. CDR1 is MNHNY and CDR2 is SVGAGI in the germline V gene (reference sequence). The length of the CDR3 is 13 residues. With 11 bases removed from V and 2 bases from J, the gap between germline ends came to 15 bases. In DNA form, the CDR3 reads TGTGCCGCCCGATACCGGGAAAACTATGGCTACACCTTC. It encodes CAARYRENYGYTF.

The V call is TRBV27, the J call TRBJ2-7; the D is unclear. Deletions cut 7 bases from V and 1 base from J, with 14 bases between. Looked up from germline, CDR1 is MNHEY and CDR2 is SMNVEV (reference sequence). This CDR3 contains 14 residues. This CDR3 reads CASNPVDGSYEQYF. CDR3 nucleotide sequence: TGTGCCAGCAACCCAGTGGATGGGTCCTACGAGCAGTACTTC.

J is TRBJ2-3 and V is TRBV7-2; 10 bases line up with TRBD2. V shed 5 bases and J 2 bases; nucleotides not matched to a gene: 4. Germline CDR1 SGHTA, CDR2 FQGNSA. The CDR3 is made up of 15 amino acids. CDR3 in DNA: TGTGCCAGCAGCCCCACTAGCGGGACCACAGATACGCAGTATTTT. Translation: CASSPTSGTTDTQYF.

V usage is TRBV18 and J usage is TRBJ1-4, with 9 positions matching TRBD1. This CDR3 has 15 residues. V gave up 2 bases and J gave up 6 bases; unmatched junction bases: 4. Looked up from germline, CDR1 is KGHSH and CDR2 is LQKENI. This chain's CDR3 is CASSPKGTGYEKLFF. The CDR3 DNA reads TGTGCCAGCTCACCAAAAGGGACAGGGTATGAAAAACTGTTTTTT.

This chain uses TRBV5-6 with TRBJ2-3, with D perhaps matching TRBD1 (5 bases). V lost 4 bases, J lost 4 bases, and 10 bases lay in between. This CDR3 has 13 residues. CDR1 and CDR2 from the germline V gene are SGHDT and YYEEEE. CDR3 in DNA: TGTGCCAGCAGCCCCGGACACCCAGATACGCAGTATTTT. It codes for CASSPGHPDTQYF. The full variable domain, completed using reference TRBV5-6 and TRBJ2-3, is DAGVTQSPTHLIKTRGQQVTLRCSPKSGHDTVSWYQQALGQGPQFIFQYYEEEERQRGNFPDRFSGHQFPNYSSELNVNALLLGDSALYLCASSPGHPDTQYFGPGTRLTVL.

The chain is built from TRBV7-8 and TRBJ1-1; D is uncertain. Germline CDR1 SGHVS, CDR2 FQNEAQ. V shed 0 bases and J shed 4 bases, with 9 bases lying between them. The CDR3 spans 14 residues. CDR3: CASSLATGVTEAFF. The CDR3 region has the DNA TGTGCCAGCAGCTTAGCTACTGGGGTCACTGAAGCTTTCTTT.

The gene calls are TRBV28 and TRBJ1-6, with TRBD1 identical over 7 bases. This CDR3 comprises 15 residues. The germline V gene encodes CDR1 MDHEN and CDR2 SYDVKM. V trimming: 11 bases; J trimming: 10 bases; junction bases outside the gene matches: 17. The CDR3 here is CAARDSGGLGSPLHF. CDR3 coding DNA: TGTGCCGCCCGGGACAGTGGGGGTCTGGGGTCACCCCTCCACTTT. Looking up the rest from reference TRBV28 and TRBJ1-6 gives the full variable domain: DVKVTQSSRYLVKRTGEKVFLECVQDMDHENMFWYRQDPGLGLRLIYFSYDVKMKEKGDIPEGYSVSREKKERFSLILESASTNQTSMYLCAARDSGGLGSPLHFGNGTRLTVT.

The chain carries TRBV5-4 and TRBJ1-2, with 8 bases aligning to TRBD1. Germline V gene lookup returns CDR1 SGHNT and CDR2 YYREEE (reference sequence). The CDR3 runs 16 residues. After removal of 3 bases from V and 8 bases from J, the junction contained 15 bases not matched to a gene. CDR3 residues: CASSWGDRGSLVGYTF. The DNA for the CDR3 is TGTGCCAGCAGCTGGGGAGACAGGGGTTCGCTCGTGGGCTACACCTTC. The variable domain in full, completed from reference TRBV5-4 and TRBJ1-2, reads ETGVTQSPTHLIKTRGQQVTLRCSSQSGHNTVSWYQQALGQGPQFIFQYYREEENGRGNFPPRFSGLQFPNYSSELNVNALELDDSALYLCASSWGDRGSLVGYTFGSGTRLTVV.

The chain joins TRBV28 to TRBJ1-2, with D unresolved. The CDR3 extends over 13 amino acids. V lost 6 bases, J lost 8 bases, and 16 bases lay in between. Germline CDR1 MDHEN, CDR2 SYDVKM. CDR3 in DNA: TGTGCCAGCAGCTCTGAGGACGGGTACGGCTACACCTTC. Protein: CASSSEDGYGYTF.

V is TRBV12-3 or TRBV12-4 and J is TRBJ1-5, with a possible D match to TRBD1 (5 bases). There are 13 residues in the CDR3. V lost 6 bases, J lost 6 bases, and 12 bases lay in between. The DNA for the CDR3 is TGTGCCAGCAGCACCGGACACCTTCAGCCCCAGCATTTT. Translated, it gives CASSTGHLQPQHF.

This clone was observed a single time. This rearrangement joins TRBV7-9 to TRBJ2-7; 13 bases line up with TRBD2. Unmatched junction bases numbered 10, after V lost 5 bases and J lost 6 bases. CDR1 SEHNR and CDR2 FQNEAQ come from the germline V gene (reference sequence). The CDR3 is 16 amino acids. Here the CDR3 DNA reads TGTGCCAGCAGCCGGGGACTAGCGGGAATCCACATCGAGCAGTACTTC. It specifies CASSRGLAGIHIEQYF.

J is TRBJ1-2 and V is TRBV18; D perhaps matches TRBD1 (5 bases). This CDR3 has 14 amino acids. V shed 6 bases and J shed 2 bases, with 13 bases lying between them. Looked up from germline, CDR1 is KGHSH and CDR2 is LQKENI. Written as DNA, the CDR3 is TGTGCCAGCTCTTCAATAGGGGAAAACTATGGCTACACCTTC. Translated, it gives CASSSIGENYGYTF. Full variable domain (missing parts from reference TRBV18 and TRBJ1-2): NAGVMQNPRHLVRRRGQEARLRCSPMKGHSHVYWYRQLPEEGLKFMVYLQKENIIDESGMPKERFSAEFPKEGPSILRIQQVVRGDSAAYFCASSSIGENYGYTFGSGTRLTVV.

V is TRBV19 and J is TRBJ2-3, with TRBD2 matching over 13 bases. With V trimmed by 6 bases and J by 5 bases, 8 bases remained unmatched. The CDR3 is 16 amino acids. CDR1 and CDR2 (germline): LNHDA, SQIVND (reference sequence). The CDR3 nucleotides are TGTGCCAGTAGCTCAATTGGACTAGCGGGAGAAGATACGCAGTATTTT. Protein: CASSSIGLAGEDTQYF.